This is a list of T cell receptor beta chains from one sample in a study of blood T cell repertoires in COVID-19. The assay was immunoSEQ multiplex PCR, and TCRdb's table has in-frame clones only and misses some. This sample carries 40,000 to 60,000 clones, 85% to 90% of them seen once, and the ten largest clones take over 4.5%. Sequenced input: peripheral blood. Receptor source: a man aged 35 to 55 with active COVID-19. The CDR3 runs from the conserved cysteine through the conserved F or W. A D gene is named only where the DNA matches it firmly. Not all rows give a size; the values are once, few, many and, for expanded clones, a class.

CASSGTGDAIQYF	TGTGCCAGCTCCGGGACAGGGGATGCCATTCAGTACTTC	TRBV18	once	TRBD1	TRBJ2-4
CATGRPGTGANVLTF	TGTGCCACCGGCCGTCCGGGTACCGGGGCCAACGTCCTGACTTTC	TRBV24-1	.	.	TRBJ2-6
CASSLVTAGELFF	TGTGCCAGCAGCTTGGTAACAGCCGGGGAGCTGTTTTTT	TRBV5-6	.	.	TRBJ2-2
CASVTSAGEETQYF	TGTGCCAGCGTGACTAGCGCGGGTGAAGAGACCCAGTACTTC	TRBV28	.	TRBD2	TRBJ2-5
CASSLELANTDTQYF	TGCGCCAGCAGCTTGGAGCTAGCGAACACAGATACGCAGTATTTT	TRBV5-1	.	.	TRBJ2-3
CASSLGIRHTEAFF	TGTGCCAGCAGCTTAGGTATCAGGCACACTGAAGCTTTCTTT	TRBV7-8	.	.	TRBJ1-1
CASSDRDRVTDTQYF	TGTGCCAGCAGTGACCGGGACAGGGTCACAGATACGCAGTATTTT	TRBV25-1	.	TRBD1	TRBJ2-3
CASSFGGFNSPLHF	TGTGCCAGCAGTTTCGGAGGGTTCAATTCACCCCTCCACTTT	TRBV27	.	.	TRBJ1-6
CASSFRDTETQYF	TGTGCTAGCAGCTTCAGGGACACGGAGACCCAGTACTTC	TRBV7-7	.	.	TRBJ2-5
CASSTGPGLADNEQFF	TGTGCCAGCAGTACCGGCCCGGGACTAGCGGACAATGAGCAGTTCTTC	TRBV9	.	TRBD2	TRBJ2-1
CASSLGQGNPSEKLFF	TGTGCCAGCAGCTTGGGGCAGGGCAACCCAAGTGAAAAACTGTTTTTT	TRBV7-9	.	.	TRBJ1-4
CASSLVGTQGINEKLFF	TGTGCCAGCAGCTTAGTGGGCACACAGGGAATTAATGAAAAACTGTTTTTT	TRBV7-8	.	.	TRBJ1-4
CASTTQDEQYF	TGTGCCAGCACCACACAAGACGAGCAGTACTTC	TRBV6-6	.	.	TRBJ2-7
CASSSGLAGPGDTQYF	TGTGCCAGCAGCTCGGGACTAGCCGGGCCGGGCGATACGCAGTATTTT	TRBV7-9	.	TRBD2	TRBJ2-3
CASSQETSRGEQFF	TGTGCCAGCAGCCAAGAGACTTCGCGGGGGGAGCAGTTCTTC	TRBV3-1/TRBV3-2	.	TRBD2	TRBJ2-1
CATSDWRGSTDTQYF	TGTGCCACCAGTGATTGGAGGGGAAGCACAGATACGCAGTATTTT	TRBV24-1	.	.	TRBJ2-3
CATSREVYLTSSGYTF	TGTGCCACCAGCAGAGAAGTGTATTTGACTTCCTCTGGCTACACCTTC	TRBV15	.	.	TRBJ1-2
CASSSGTGGGYEQYF	TGTGCCAGCAGCAGCGGGACAGGGGGGGGCTACGAGCAGTACTTC	TRBV11-2	.	TRBD1	TRBJ2-7
CASSLQENIQYF	TGTGCCAGCAGTCTCCAGGAAAACATTCAGTACTTC	TRBV12-3/TRBV12-4	.	.	TRBJ2-4
CAGRGPTEAFF	TGTGCCGGCAGGGGGCCGACTGAAGCTTTCTTT	TRBV30	.	TRBD1	TRBJ1-1
CASSLGRFTGELFF	TGTGCCAGCAGTTTGGGGCGGTTCACCGGGGAGCTGTTTTTT	TRBV27	.	.	TRBJ2-2
CASRSRTGDLGNIQYF	TGCGCCAGCAGGTCCCGGACAGGGGATCTGGGGAACATTCAGTACTTC	TRBV5-1	.	TRBD1	TRBJ2-4
CASSLGPRTNEKLFF	TGCGCCAGCAGCTTGGGTCCGCGGACTAATGAAAAACTGTTTTTT	TRBV5-1	.	.	TRBJ1-4
CASSIVPGLAGVRAGELFF	TGTGCCAGTAGTATAGTCCCGGGACTAGCGGGAGTACGGGCCGGGGAGCTGTTTTTT	TRBV19	.	TRBD2	TRBJ2-2
CASSRTGSTYNEQFF	TGTGCCAGCAGCCGGACAGGGAGTACATACAATGAGCAGTTCTTC	TRBV7-3	.	TRBD1	TRBJ2-1
CASSLGGAGGKYNEQFF	TGCGCCAGCAGCTTGGGGGGAGCGGGAGGGAAGTACAATGAGCAGTTCTTC	TRBV5-1	.	TRBD2	TRBJ2-1
CASSYGHEQFF	TGTGCCAGCAGTTACGGGCATGAGCAGTTCTTC	TRBV6-2/TRBV6-3	.	.	TRBJ2-1
CASSPGTGGDYEQYF	TGTGCCAGCAGTCCGGGGACAGGGGGCGATTACGAGCAGTACTTC	TRBV27	.	TRBD1	TRBJ2-7
CASSLAPGPTDTQYF	TGCGCCAGCAGCTTGGCCCCAGGCCCCACAGATACGCAGTATTTT	TRBV5-1	.	.	TRBJ2-3
CASSDSGQGATEAFF	TGTGCCAGCAGTGACTCGGGACAGGGGGCCACTGAAGCTTTCTTT	TRBV6-6	.	TRBD1	TRBJ1-1
CASSLGDGTYTDTQYF	TGTGCCAGCAGCTTAGGGGATGGGACTTACACAGATACGCAGTATTTT	TRBV11-3	.	.	TRBJ2-3
CASSLDSNSDYEQYF	TGTGCCAGCAGCTTAGATTCGAACTCCGATTACGAGCAGTACTTC	TRBV11-2	.	.	TRBJ2-7
CASSTGRLNGYTF	TGTGCCAGCAGTACCGGGAGGCTTAATGGCTACACCTTC	TRBV27	.	.	TRBJ1-2
CASSQEVIPGGGGQPQHF	TGCGCCAGCAGCCAAGAAGTTATACCGGGAGGGGGCGGTCAGCCCCAGCATTTT	TRBV4-1	.	TRBD1	TRBJ1-5
CASSLSRVEDTQYF	TGTGCCAGCAGCTTATCACGCGTTGAGGATACGCAGTATTTT	TRBV7-9	.	.	TRBJ2-3
CASSVGVGNTIYF	TGTGCCAGCAGCGTAGGCGTAGGAAACACCATATATTTT	TRBV9	.	.	TRBJ1-3
CASSGSPGQGTYGYTF	TGTGCCAGCAGTGGCTCCCCGGGACAGGGGACCTATGGCTACACCTTC	TRBV28	.	TRBD1	TRBJ1-2
CSVDVGQGYNEQFF	TGCAGCGTTGACGTTGGTCAGGGCTACAATGAGCAGTTCTTC	TRBV29-1	.	.	TRBJ2-1
CASSVEFASGPDTQYF	TGTGCCAGCAGCGTAGAATTTGCCAGTGGGCCAGATACGCAGTATTTT	TRBV9	.	.	TRBJ2-3